This TCR beta chain was captured in a study of blood T cells in healthy people across ages. Whole-study findings and limits: Roughly linearly, TCR beta diversity per million T cells fell as age increased. Diversity was estimated from one million T cells, and these estimates were considered underestimates.

V was clipped by 5 bases and J by 12 bases; unmatched bases: 4. The CDR3 runs 11 residues. Per the germline V gene, CDR1 is SGHRS and CDR2 is YFSETQ. In this sample, this clonotype turned up once. Its antigen is unidentified. A second PCR of roughly 7 to 11 cycles used a sample-barcoded 5' primer and a J-beta primer mix. Each cDNA molecule was tagged by a template-switch adaptor that had 12 random nucleotides. MiXCR, run by TCRdb on the 5' RACE reads, gives a single entry per CDR3 protein. The sample gives over a million distinct CDR3 sequences, about 43% of which show up once; less than 8% is in the top ten.

The clonotype originates from a woman between 18 and 29 years old in good health. The chain employs TRBV5-1 and TRBJ2-1; TRBD1 agrees at 8 bases. Specimen: blood. The CDR3 DNA follows: TGCGCCAGCAGTTCTACAGGGGGGCAGTTCTTC. It translates to CASSSTGGQFF.